A single sample is the source of the 17 T cell receptor beta chains below, sequenced in a study of blood T cell repertoires in COVID-19. Sequenced by immunoSEQ multiplex PCR; TCRdb stores in-frame clones only, minus some. The sample carries around 260,000 clones, 70% to 90% recorded once. The sample was peripheral blood. These receptors came from a man between 18 and 35 years old with active or convalescent COVID-19.

This rearrangement joins TRBV12-3 or TRBV12-4 to TRBJ1-2; D not resolved. With 5 bases removed from V and 8 bases from J, the gap between germline ends came to 12 bases. The CDR3 has 12 residues. CDR3: CASSTGPWGYTF. The CDR3 coding sequence is TGTGCCAGCAGTACGGGTCCCTGGGGCTACACCTTC.

The rearrangement links TRBV3-1 (or the pseudogene TRBV3-2) to TRBJ2-5; 8 nucleotides agree with TRBD1. Trimming took 5 bases from V and 7 from J; bases not matched to a gene: 9. The CDR3 extends over 14 amino acids. CDR1 is LGHDT and CDR2 is YNNKEL in the germline V gene (reference sequence). The CDR3: CASSNDRGSGTQYF. In nucleotides, the CDR3 is TGTGCCAGCAGCAACGACAGGGGATCGGGGACCCAGTACTTC.

With regard to this clone: Germline is not matched at one junction end, which may reflect a read error. The rearrangement links TRBV9 to TRBJ2-7, with TRBD2 matching 8 bases. CDR1 and CDR2 (germline): SGDLS, YYNGEE. The CDR3 runs to 15 residues. CDR3 bases: TGCTCCCCAAGCGGGGGATTCCCTCCATCCTACGAGCAGTACTTC. It specifies CSPSGGFPPSYEQYF.

The chain couples TRBV2 to TRBJ1-1; possible D gene TRBD1, 6 bases. Germline V gene sequence: CDR1 SNHLY, CDR2 FYNNEI. The CDR3 is 11 residues long. V was trimmed by 8 bases and J by 4 bases, leaving 8 bases between them. The CDR3 region is CASQGFTEAFF. The CDR3 region has the DNA TGTGCCAGCCAGGGGTTCACTGAAGCTTTCTTT.

The chain carries TRBV3-1 (or the pseudogene TRBV3-2) and TRBJ2-5; 10 bases are shared with TRBD1. Germline trimming cut 2 bases from V and 5 bases from J; bases unmatched to any gene: 5. CDR1 is LGHDT, CDR2 YNNKEL, per germline (reference sequence). The CDR3 runs 15 residues. CDR3 residues: CASSQPTGGAETQYF. In nucleotides, the CDR3 is TGTGCCAGCAGCCAACCGACAGGGGGCGCGGAGACCCAGTACTTC.

The J gene is TRBJ1-1, the V gene TRBV25-1, with D perhaps TRBD1 (6 bases). CDR3 size: 16 residues. V was cut by 1 base and J by 1 base, with 13 bases left in between. CDR1 is MGHDK, CDR2 SYGVNS, per germline. Here the CDR3 reads CASSESGRGQNTEAFF. CDR3 bases: TGTGCCAGCAGTGAATCGGGCAGGGGCCAGAACACTGAAGCTTTCTTT. The full variable domain, completed using reference TRBV25-1 and TRBJ1-1, is EADIYQTPRYLVIGTGKKITLECSQTMGHDKMYWYQQDPGMELHLIHYSYGVNSTEKGDLSSESTVSRIRTEHFPLTLESARPSHTSQYLCASSESGRGQNTEAFFGQGTRLTVV.

This clone was recorded once. The gene calls are TRBV25-1 and TRBJ1-3; the match to TRBD1 covers 7 bases. This CDR3 region has 14 residues. In germline, CDR1 is MGHDK, CDR2 SYGVNS. V dropped 3 bases and J dropped 4; count of bases not matched to a gene: 3. The chain's CDR3 is CASSETGMGNTIYF. DNA for the CDR3: TGTGCCAGCAGTGAGACAGGGATGGGAAACACCATATATTTT.

This clone was detected only a few times. The CDR3 protein is CASSQLLGTDTQYF. CDR3 DNA: TGTGCCAGCAGCCAGCTACTCGGCACAGATACGCAGTATTTT. The rearrangement joins TRBV3-1 (or the pseudogene TRBV3-2) to TRBJ2-3; D not resolved. With 3 bases removed from V and 1 base from J, the gap between germline ends came to 8 bases. CDR3 length: 14 residues. Germline V CDR1 and CDR2: LGHDT, YNNKEL (reference sequence).

This chain joins TRBV11-2 and TRBJ2-1; the match to TRBD1 covers 7 bases. Germline V CDR1 and CDR2: SGHAT, FQNNGV. The CDR3 length is 17 residues. V trimming: 8 bases; J trimming: 2 bases; junction bases outside the gene matches: 15. The CDR3 DNA reads TGTGCCAGCTCTAGGGGGCCACAGGGAGCTACCTACAATGAGCAGTTCTTC. The encoded protein is CASSRGPQGATYNEQFF.

The CDR3 DNA reads as TGTGCCAGCAGCTTGATGGGGCTCAGGGAGACCCAGTACTTC. This codes for CASSLMGLRETQYF. The chain links TRBV5-8 to TRBJ2-5; possibly TRBD1 for D (5 bases). Per germline, CDR1 SGHTS and CDR2 YDEGEE. V was clipped by 1 base and J by 5 bases, with 12 bases between them. The CDR3 has 14 residues.

This sequence joins TRBV9 and TRBJ2-7; D might be TRBD1 (5 bases). The CDR3 runs to 14 residues. V lost 1 base and J lost 0, with 8 bases in between. CDR1 is SGDLS and CDR2 is YYNGEE in the germline V gene. CDR3 sequence reads: CASSVQGDSYEQYF. For the CDR3, the DNA is TGTGCCAGCAGCGTACAGGGTGACTCCTACGAGCAGTACTTC.

The V gene is TRBV9, the J gene TRBJ1-1; the D gene is possibly TRBD1 (6 bases). There are 16 residues in the CDR3. CDR1 is SGDLS and CDR2 is YYNGEE in the germline V gene. V lost 2 bases and J lost 0, with 14 bases in between. This chain's CDR3 is CASSVHRDTMNTEAFF. Here the CDR3 DNA reads TGTGCCAGCAGCGTCCATCGGGACACCATGAACACTGAAGCTTTCTTT.

In its sample, this clone was seen a few times. This sequence joins TRBV2 and TRBJ2-7; weak D call: TRBD2 (6 bases). The ends were cut back, 8 bases at V and 6 bases at J, with 11 bases in the middle. The CDR3 spans 11 residues. CDR1 is SNHLY and CDR2 is FYNNEI in the germline V gene. CDR3 amino acids: CASGGWFEQYF. CDR3 DNA sequence: TGTGCCAGCGGAGGGTGGTTCGAGCAGTACTTC.

This chain connects TRBV6-5 to TRBJ2-5; TRBD1 is a possible D gene (6 bases). Germline CDR1 is MNHEY and CDR2 is SVGAGI. Trimming removed 3 bases from V and 5 bases from J, with 13 bases in between. This CDR3 contains 14 residues. CDR3 in amino acids: CASSYQQGPETQYF. CDR3 coding DNA: TGTGCCAGCAGTTATCAACAGGGCCCGGAGACCCAGTACTTC.

The V and J genes are TRBV28 and TRBJ1-3, with a possible D match to TRBD1 (5 bases). The CDR3 loop spans 15 amino acids. Trimming removed 6 bases at V and 0 bases at J, with 12 bases between. The germline V gene has CDR1 MDHEN and CDR2 SYDVKM. CDR3 residues: CASRETGPSGNTIYF. CDR3 sequence (DNA): TGTGCCAGCAGAGAAACAGGCCCCTCTGGAAACACCATATATTTT.

This clone was detected once. This rearrangement joins TRBV5-5 to TRBJ1-4, with D possibly TRBD1 on 6 matching bases. CDR3 length equals 16 residues. The germline V gene encodes CDR1 SGHKS and CDR2 YYEKEE (reference sequence). The ends were cut back, 5 bases at V and 0 bases at J, with 14 bases in the middle. The CDR3 DNA reads TGTGCCAGCAGACTCAGGGGTTTCGCAACTAATGAAAAACTGTTTTTT. This sequence encodes CASRLRGFATNEKLFF.

The V and J genes are TRBV25-1 and TRBJ2-1; 7 positions agree with TRBD2. Germline V gene sequence: CDR1 MGHDK, CDR2 SYGVNS. Trimming at V came to 1 base and at J to 5 bases, leaving 8 bases not matched to a gene. The CDR3 runs to 16 residues. The CDR3 loop is CASSEFGLAEDNEQFF. CDR3 sequence (DNA): TGTGCCAGCAGTGAATTCGGGCTAGCGGAAGACAATGAGCAGTTCTTC.